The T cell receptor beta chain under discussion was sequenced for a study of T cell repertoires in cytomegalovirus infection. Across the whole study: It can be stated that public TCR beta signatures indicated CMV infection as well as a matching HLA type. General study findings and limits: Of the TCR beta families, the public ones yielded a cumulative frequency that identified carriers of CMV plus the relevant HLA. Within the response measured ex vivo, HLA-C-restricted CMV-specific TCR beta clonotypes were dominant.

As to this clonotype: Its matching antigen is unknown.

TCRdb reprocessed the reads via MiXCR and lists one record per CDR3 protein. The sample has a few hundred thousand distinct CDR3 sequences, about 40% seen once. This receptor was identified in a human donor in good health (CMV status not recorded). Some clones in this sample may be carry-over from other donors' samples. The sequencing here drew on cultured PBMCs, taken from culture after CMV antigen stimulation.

CDR3 coding DNA: TGTGCCAGCAGTGAAGGACACCAGAACACTGAAGCTTTCTTT. Translating gives CASSEGHQNTEAFF. The chain recombines TRBV2 with TRBJ1-1, with D unresolved. V was shortened by 1 base and J by 1 base, with 7 bases between the two germline ends. The CDR3 loop spans 14 amino acids. The germline CDR1 and CDR2 sequences are SNHLY and FYNNEI.